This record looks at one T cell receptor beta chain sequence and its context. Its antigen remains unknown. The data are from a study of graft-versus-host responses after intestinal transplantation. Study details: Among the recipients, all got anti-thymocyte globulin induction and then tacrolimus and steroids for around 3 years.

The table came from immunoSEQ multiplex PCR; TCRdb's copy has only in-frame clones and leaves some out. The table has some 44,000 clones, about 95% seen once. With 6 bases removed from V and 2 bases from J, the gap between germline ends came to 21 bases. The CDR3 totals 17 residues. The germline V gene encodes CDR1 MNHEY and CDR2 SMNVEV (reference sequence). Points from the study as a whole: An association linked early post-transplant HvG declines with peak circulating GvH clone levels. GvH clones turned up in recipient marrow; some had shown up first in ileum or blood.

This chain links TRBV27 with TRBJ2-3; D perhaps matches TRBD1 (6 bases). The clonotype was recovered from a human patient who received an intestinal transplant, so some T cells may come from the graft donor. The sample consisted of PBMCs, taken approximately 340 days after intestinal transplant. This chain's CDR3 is CASRKNRAPASTDTQYF. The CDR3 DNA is TGTGCCAGCAGGAAAAACAGGGCCCCCGCATCCACAGATACGCAGTATTTT.